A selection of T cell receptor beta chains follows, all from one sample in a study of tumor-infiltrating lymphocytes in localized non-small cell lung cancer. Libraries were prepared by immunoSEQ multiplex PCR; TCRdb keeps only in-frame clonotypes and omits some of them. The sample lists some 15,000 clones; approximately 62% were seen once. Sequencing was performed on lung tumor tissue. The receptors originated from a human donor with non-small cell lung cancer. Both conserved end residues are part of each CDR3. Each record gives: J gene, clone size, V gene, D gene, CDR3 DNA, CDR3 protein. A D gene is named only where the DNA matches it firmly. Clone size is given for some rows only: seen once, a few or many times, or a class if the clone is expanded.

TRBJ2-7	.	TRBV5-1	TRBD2	TGCGCCAGCAGCTTGACTAGCGGCTGGGCGGGCTACGAGCAGTACTTC	CASSLTSGWAGYEQYF
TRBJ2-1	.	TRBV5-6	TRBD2	TGTGCCAGCAGCTTCTTAATAGCGGGAGTTCGATCGAATGAGCAGTTCTTC	CASSFLIAGVRSNEQFF
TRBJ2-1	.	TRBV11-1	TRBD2	TGTGCCAGCAGCTTAATCAGGGAGGGAGAGCAGTTCTTC	CASSLIREGEQFF
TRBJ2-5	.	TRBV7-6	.	TGTGCCAGCAGCTTCTCCGGGAGACTAGAGACCCAGTACTTC	CASSFSGRLETQYF
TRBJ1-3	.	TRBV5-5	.	TGTGCCAGCAGGGGGTTTGGGTCTGGAAACACCATATATTTT	CASRGFGSGNTIYF
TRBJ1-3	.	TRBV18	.	TGTGCCAGCTCACCAAGTATGGGGGAAGGAAACACCATATATTTT	CASSPSMGEGNTIYF
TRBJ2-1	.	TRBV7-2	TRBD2	TGTGCCAGCAGCGTGACTAGCGGACCCTACAATGAGCAGTTCTTC	CASSVTSGPYNEQFF
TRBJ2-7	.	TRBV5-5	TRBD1	TGTGCCAGCAGACTGGGGGCGGGACAGGGTCTCTACGAGCAGTACTTC	CASRLGAGQGLYEQYF
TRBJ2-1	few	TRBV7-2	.	TGTGCCAGCAGCTCCTTATGGGGCGGGAATGAGCAGTTCTTC	CASSSLWGGNEQFF
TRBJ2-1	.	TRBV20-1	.	TGCAGTGCTAGGTGGTCTGAGCAGTTCTTC	CSARWSEQFF
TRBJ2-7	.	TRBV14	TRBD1	TGTGCCAGAGAAAGACAGGGGAAAGACGAGCAGTACTTC	CARERQGKDEQYF
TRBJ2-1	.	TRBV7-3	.	TGTGCCAGCAGCTCGACAGGTAACAATGAGCAGTTCTTC	CASSSTGNNEQFF
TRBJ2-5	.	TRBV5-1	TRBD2	TGCGCCAGCACCCACGGGAGTGCGGGAGTCCAAGAGACCCAGTACTTC	CASTHGSAGVQETQYF
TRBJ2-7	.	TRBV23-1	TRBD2	TGCGCCAGCAGTCAACTCGGGGGGGCCGGCGAGCAGTACTTC	CASSQLGGAGEQYF
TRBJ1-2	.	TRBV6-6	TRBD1	TGTGCCAGCAGCCAGACAGGGGGCATCTATGGCTACACCTTC	CASSQTGGIYGYTF
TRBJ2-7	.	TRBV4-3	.	TGCGCCAGCAGCCAAGAAATAAAGGACTCCATCGGGCAGTACTTC	CASSQEIKDSIGQYF
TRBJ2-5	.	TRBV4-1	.	TGCGCCAGCAGCCCTACCGAGGAAGAGACCCAGTACTTC	CASSPTEEETQYF
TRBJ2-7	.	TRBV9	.	TGTGCCAGCAGCGTAGGACTAACCTACGAGCAGTACTTC	CASSVGLTYEQYF
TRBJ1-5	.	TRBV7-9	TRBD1	TGTGCCAGCAGCTTAGGGACAGGGGGTGCGTATAGCAATCAGCCCCAGCATTTT	CASSLGTGGAYSNQPQHF
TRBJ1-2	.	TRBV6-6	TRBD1	TGTGCCAGCAGGGACAGGGACTATGGCTACACCTTC	CASRDRDYGYTF
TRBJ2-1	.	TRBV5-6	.	TGTGCCAGCAGCTTGATTAGCCAGTCCTACAATGAGCAGTTCTTC	CASSLISQSYNEQFF
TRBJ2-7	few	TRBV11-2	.	TGTGCCAGCAGCTTTGACGGAGTATCCTACGAGCAGTACTTC	CASSFDGVSYEQYF
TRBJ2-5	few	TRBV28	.	TGTGCCAGCAGTTTTGCAGATCAAGAGACCCAGTACTTC	CASSFADQETQYF
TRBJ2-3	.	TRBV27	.	TGTGCCAGCAGGGAGGGGGGAACGAGGGGTACGCAGTATTTT	CASREGGTRGTQYF
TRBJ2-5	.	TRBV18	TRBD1	TGTGCCAGCTCACGGGGACAGGGGATCGAGACCCAGTACTTC	CASSRGQGIETQYF
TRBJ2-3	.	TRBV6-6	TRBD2	TGTGCCAGCAGTTATCTGTCTAGCGGGAGCACAGATACGCAGTATTTT	CASSYLSSGSTDTQYF
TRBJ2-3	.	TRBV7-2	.	TGTGCCAGCAGCTTAGCGGGGGGGGCAGCCGGGCCCGCGCAGTATTTT	CASSLAGGAAGPAQYF
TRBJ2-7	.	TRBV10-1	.	TGCGCCAGCAGTGGAAGTGGACTCCCTTGGCAGTACTTC	CASSGSGLPWQYF
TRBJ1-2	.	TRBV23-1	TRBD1	TGCGCCAGCAGTCCCCGGGACAGGGCGACTTTTAACTATGGCTACACCTTC	CASSPRDRATFNYGYTF
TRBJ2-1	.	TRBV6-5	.	TGTGCCAGCAGTACCCCCTTAGCCCATGAGCAGTTCTTC	CASSTPLAHEQFF
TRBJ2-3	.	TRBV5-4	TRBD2	TGTGCCAGCAGCTTGGCTAGCGGGAGGGCCGGAAGCTCGCAGTATTTT	CASSLASGRAGSSQYF
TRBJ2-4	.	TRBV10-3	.	TGTGCCATCAGTGATCTAGCCAAAAACATTCAGTACTTC	CAISDLAKNIQYF
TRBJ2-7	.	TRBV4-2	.	TGTGCCAGCAGCTTGGGTGATACAGGGATATACGAGCAGTACTTC	CASSLGDTGIYEQYF
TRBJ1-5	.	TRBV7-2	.	TGTGCCAGCAGCGATGGGGGACAGCCCCAGCATTTT	CASSDGGQPQHF
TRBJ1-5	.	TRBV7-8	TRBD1	TGTGCCAGCTCCGGACAGGGATATCAGCCCCAGCATTTT	CASSGQGYQPQHF
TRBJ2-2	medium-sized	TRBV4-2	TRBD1	TGTGCCAGCAGCCGAGGACAGGGGATGGACACCGGGGAGCTGTTTTTT	CASSRGQGMDTGELFF
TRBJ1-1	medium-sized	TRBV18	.	TGTGCCAGCTCACCCCGGGGAGGTGGGAACACTGAAGCTTTCTTT	CASSPRGGGNTEAFF
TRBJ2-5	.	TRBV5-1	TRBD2	TGCGCCAGCAGCTTTGACGGGAGGTGGGGGCAAGAGACCCAGTACTTC	CASSFDGRWGQETQYF
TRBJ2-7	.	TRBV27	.	TGTGCCAGCAGTTTAGACTCGCGGGGGACAGAGCAGTACTTC	CASSLDSRGTEQYF
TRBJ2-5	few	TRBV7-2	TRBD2	TGTGCCAGCAGCTATAGCGGGAGAGGGTTACAGGAGACCCAGTACTTC	CASSYSGRGLQETQYF
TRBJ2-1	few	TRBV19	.	TGTGCCAGTAGTACACGGCAGGGCCACTCCTACAATGAGCAGTTCTTC	CASSTRQGHSYNEQFF
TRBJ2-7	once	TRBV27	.	TGTGCCAGCAGTTCTTTGACCTCAGGGTCTGGATACGAGCAGTACTTC	CASSSLTSGSGYEQYF
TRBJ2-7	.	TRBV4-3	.	TGCGCCAGCAGCCAAAGTGGGGGCTACGAGCAGTACTTC	CASSQSGGYEQYF
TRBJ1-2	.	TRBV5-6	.	TGTGCCAGCAGCTTGGTGTCATACAGGAACTATGGCTACACCTTC	CASSLVSYRNYGYTF
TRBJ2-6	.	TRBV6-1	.	TGTGCCAGCAGTGATGAGGCCTCTGGGGCCAACGTCCTGACTTTC	CASSDEASGANVLTF
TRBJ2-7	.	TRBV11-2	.	TGTGCCAGCAGGGACATCCACTCCTACGAGCAGTACTTC	CASRDIHSYEQYF
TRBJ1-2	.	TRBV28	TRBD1	TGTGCCAGCAGTTCCGGACAGGTGATGAACTATGGCTACACCTTC	CASSSGQVMNYGYTF
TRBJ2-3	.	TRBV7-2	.	TGTGCCAGCAGCCTACAGGGAACAGATACGCAGTATTTT	CASSLQGTDTQYF
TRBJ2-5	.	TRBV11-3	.	TGTGCCAGCAGCTTTAGAGGGGACCCAAGAAAGACCCAGTACTTC	CASSFRGDPRKTQYF
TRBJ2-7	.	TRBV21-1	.	TGTGCCAGCAGCATTCCCCAGGTTCCTGAGACAGGGGTGGTCGAGCAGTACTTC	CASSIPQVPETGVVEQYF
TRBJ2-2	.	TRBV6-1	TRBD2	TGTGCCAGCAGACTAGCGGGAGACACCGGGGAGCTGTTTTTT	CASRLAGDTGELFF
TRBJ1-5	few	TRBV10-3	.	TGTGCCATCAGCAGTCCGTCCCAGCCCCAGCATTTT	CAISSPSQPQHF
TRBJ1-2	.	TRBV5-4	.	TGTGCCAGCAGCTCACAGGGCTGGGACTATGGCTACACCTTC	CASSSQGWDYGYTF
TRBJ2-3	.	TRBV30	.	TGTGCCTGGAGTTACAGTCGGGATACGCAGTATTTT	CAWSYSRDTQYF
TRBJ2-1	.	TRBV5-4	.	TGTGCCAGCAGACGGGACAATGAGCAGTTCTTC	CASRRDNEQFF
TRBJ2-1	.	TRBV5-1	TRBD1	TGCGCCAGCAGCGGGGGACAGGGGGCGATCAATGAGCAGTTCTTC	CASSGGQGAINEQFF